The clone carrying this T cell receptor (beta chain) was detected once. Everyone who took part was about 18 to 90 years old, and they came from about two dozen US areas. In assigning cohorts, the study relied on participant-reported clinical history. These data belong to a study of blood T cell repertoires in COVID-19. About the study: Samples of COVID-19 (acute and convalescent) were obtained from the United States, Italy and Spain.

Original processing methods: Estimation of nucleated cell counts relied on the amplification of reference gene primers. Sequenced by immunoSEQ multiplex PCR; TCRdb stores in-frame clones only, minus some. V and J calls and clone size are those listed in that table; D and trimming were worked out from the DNA. The profile shows a few hundred thousand clones, around 90% of them singletons. The clonotype originates from a woman aged 18 to 35 with acute COVID-19. The sample comprised PBMCs or T cells enriched from blood (not recorded which).

The CDR3 region is CASSFQGRGNTEAFF. Written as DNA, the CDR3 is TGTGCCAGCAGCTTTCAGGGGAGAGGGAACACTGAAGCTTTCTTT. The chain uses TRBV7-9 and TRBJ1-1; the D gene is possibly TRBD1 (6 bases). Germline CDR1 reads SEHNR; CDR2 reads FQNEAQ (reference sequence). This CDR3 has 15 amino acids. V was clipped by 3 bases and J by 1 base, with 12 bases between them. The variable domain in full, with the rest retrieved from reference TRBV7-9 and TRBJ1-1, is DTGVSQNPRHKITKRGQNVTFRCDPISEHNRLYWYRQTLGQGPEFLTYFQNEAQLEKSRLLSDRFSAERPKGSFSTLEIQRTEQGDSAMYLCASSFQGRGNTEAFFGQGTRLTVV.